Listed below are T cell receptor beta chains from one sample, sequenced in a study of T cell responses to AZD1222 COVID-19 vaccine. Some clones are missing from TCRdb's copy, which holds only in-frame ones; the method was immunoSEQ multiplex PCR. The sample has around 130,000 clones, about nine tenths seen once. The source material was peripheral blood, sampled on day 0 of AZD1222 vaccination. The source is an adult in good health. Each CDR3 is given with its conserved first and last residue. D genes are given only for firm matches. Clone size appears in some rows only: once, few, many, or a class for an expanded clone.

d_gene	v_gene	abundance	j_gene	CDR3aa	CDR3nt
NA	TRBV4-3	once	TRBJ2-7	CASSHVQGYEQYF	TGCGCCAGCAGCCATGTACAGGGTTACGAGCAGTACTTC
NA	TRBV7-9	NA	TRBJ1-1	CASSYKNTEAFF	TGTGCCAGCAGCTACAAGAACACTGAAGCTTTCTTT
NA	TRBV7-3	NA	TRBJ2-2	CASSPLGTVNTGELFF	TGTGCCAGCAGCCCCCTGGGCACAGTTAACACCGGGGAGCTGTTTTTT
TRBD1	TRBV6-5	NA	TRBJ2-7	CASSPGGQGAYEQYF	TGTGCCAGCAGCCCGGGGGGACAGGGGGCCTACGAGCAGTACTTC
NA	TRBV4-1	NA	TRBJ2-2	CASSQALPLGTGELFF	TGCGCCAGCAGCCAAGCCCTCCCGCTCGGTACCGGGGAGCTGTTTTTT
NA	TRBV25-1	NA	TRBJ1-2	CASSEFGVGYTF	TGTGCCAGCAGTGAATTCGGGGTCGGCTACACCTTC
TRBD1	TRBV11-3	NA	TRBJ2-3	CASSLGGTGGDTQYF	TGTGCCAGCAGCTTGGGCGGGACAGGGGGAGATACGCAGTATTTT
NA	TRBV5-8	once	TRBJ1-5	CASSLMAGNQPQHF	TGTGCCAGCAGCTTGATGGCCGGCAATCAGCCCCAGCATTTT
TRBD2	TRBV27	NA	TRBJ2-7	CASSLVPSGGTYEQYF	TGTGCCAGCAGTTTAGTCCCGAGCGGGGGGACCTACGAGCAGTACTTC
NA	TRBV28	few	TRBJ1-5	CASTGSVRSNQPQHF	TGTGCCAGCACAGGCAGCGTTAGGAGCAATCAGCCCCAGCATTTT
NA	TRBV24-1	once	TRBJ1-2	CATSDGGRYYGYTF	TGTGCCACCAGTGATGGGGGCAGGTACTATGGCTACACCTTC
NA	TRBV6-4	NA	TRBJ1-2	CASSPEIRGYGYTF	TGTGCCAGCAGCCCTGAGATTAGGGGCTATGGCTACACCTTC
NA	TRBV6-5	NA	TRBJ1-2	CATTTGNYGYTF	TGTGCCACCACGACAGGAAACTATGGCTACACCTTC
NA	TRBV30	NA	TRBJ1-4	CAWSVHLAEKLFF	TGTGCCTGGAGTGTACATCTGGCGGAAAAACTGTTTTTT
NA	TRBV18	NA	TRBJ1-3	CASSPPMTKGVSDGNTIYF	TGTGCCAGCTCACCACCGATGACAAAGGGTGTGTCGGACGGAAACACCATATATTTT
NA	TRBV3-1/TRBV3-2	NA	TRBJ2-7	CASSQCGSGYEQYF	TGTGCCAGCAGCCAATGCGGTAGCGGCTACGAGCAGTACTTC
TRBD1	TRBV19	NA	TRBJ2-1	CASSAGTGRWGGQFF	TGTGCCAGTAGCGCCGGGACAGGGCGTTGGGGTGGGCAGTTCTTC
NA	TRBV18	NA	TRBJ1-1	CASSPLDGMNTEAFF	TGTGCCAGCTCACCACTGGACGGAATGAACACTGAAGCTTTCTTT
NA	TRBV28	NA	TRBJ2-7	CASSAGGGVIYEQYF	TGTGCCAGCAGCGCTGGTGGAGGCGTAATTTACGAGCAGTACTTC
NA	TRBV19	few	TRBJ1-1	CASSIRADTEAFF	TGTGCCAGTAGTATTCGGGCCGACACTGAAGCTTTCTTT
NA	TRBV4-1	once	TRBJ1-6	CASSQVEGLRSPLHF	TGCGCCAGCAGCCAAGTTGAAGGGTTGAGGTCACCCCTCCACTTT
NA	TRBV5-4	NA	TRBJ1-4	CASSLEGSGNEKLFF	TGTGCCAGCAGCTTGGAGGGTAGCGGAAATGAAAAACTGTTTTTT
NA	TRBV28	NA	TRBJ1-3	CASALGQRSGNTIYF	TGTGCCAGCGCCCTAGGGCAGCGCTCTGGAAACACCATATATTTT
NA	TRBV6-5	NA	TRBJ1-3	CASSYSIASGNTIYF	TGTGCCAGCAGTTACTCGATTGCGTCTGGAAACACCATATATTTT
NA	TRBV18	NA	TRBJ2-6	CASSPTQAVTGANVLTF	TGTGCCAGCTCACCGACGCAGGCCGTCACTGGGGCCAACGTCCTGACTTTC
TRBD2	TRBV4-2	once	TRBJ2-3	CASSQGTSGAADTQYF	TGTGCCAGCAGCCAAGGGACTAGCGGGGCAGCAGATACGCAGTATTTT
TRBD1	TRBV28	NA	TRBJ1-1	CASSKGQDPEAFF	TGTGCCAGCAGTAAAGGACAGGACCCTGAAGCTTTCTTT
TRBD2	TRBV30	NA	TRBJ2-2	CASNPGGTTGELFF	TGTGCCTCCAATCCCGGGGGGACCACCGGGGAGCTGTTTTTT
NA	TRBV9	NA	TRBJ2-2	CASLGDDGELFF	TGTGCCAGCTTGGGGGATGACGGGGAGCTGTTTTTT
NA	TRBV18	NA	TRBJ1-4	CASSPRATNEKLFF	TGTGCCAGCTCACCCAGGGCCACTAATGAAAAACTGTTTTTT
TRBD2	TRBV3-1/TRBV3-2	NA	TRBJ2-1	CASSRGLVSYNEQFF	TGTGCCAGCAGCCGAGGACTAGTTAGCTACAATGAGCAGTTCTTC
TRBD2	TRBV6-6	NA	TRBJ2-7	CASIGGLAATYEQYF	TGTGCCAGCATCGGGGGACTAGCGGCTACCTACGAGCAGTACTTC
NA	TRBV15	NA	TRBJ2-1	CATSSGTEDYNEQFF	TGTGCCACCAGCAGCGGGACTGAAGATTACAATGAGCAGTTCTTC
NA	TRBV3-1/TRBV3-2	once	TRBJ1-1	CASIKTGSMNTEAFF	TGTGCCAGCATCAAAACAGGGTCCATGAACACTGAAGCTTTCTTT
NA	TRBV6-2/TRBV6-3	NA	TRBJ1-2	CASSYSLGQTGYGYTF	TGTGCCAGCAGTTACTCGCTGGGGCAGACAGGCTATGGCTACACCTTC
NA	TRBV28	NA	TRBJ2-5	CASSTLVGLETQYF	TGTGCCAGCAGTACCTTAGTAGGCCTAGAGACCCAGTACTTC
NA	TRBV4-1	NA	TRBJ1-1	CASSQVLNTEAFF	TGCGCCAGCAGCCAGGTTTTGAACACTGAAGCTTTCTTT
TRBD2	TRBV14	NA	TRBJ2-3	CASSQDTSAMYTDTQYF	TGTGCCAGCAGCCAAGATACTAGCGCGATGTACACAGATACGCAGTATTTT
TRBD1	TRBV30	NA	TRBJ2-7	CAWSREGGGSYEQYF	TGTGCCTGGAGTAGAGAAGGGGGCGGTTCCTACGAGCAGTACTTC
NA	TRBV4-2	NA	TRBJ1-6	CASSQDGGQGTSPLHF	TGTGCCAGCAGCCAAGATGGGGGGCAGGGGACTTCACCCCTCCACTTT